These T cell receptor beta chains were read from a single sample in a study of PD-1 blockade in mismatch repair-deficient tumors. Profiled with immunoSEQ multiplex PCR; TCRdb holds only in-frame clones, not every one. The sample records some 120,000 clones, over 65% being singletons. The sample consisted of peripheral blood, taken around 60 weeks after starting pembrolizumab. All receptors come from an adult with mismatch repair-deficient cancer. The CDR3 runs from the conserved cysteine through the conserved F or W. The D gene is left open where the match is weak. Size values are once, few and many counts, or a class for expanded clones, and some rows have none.

v_call	j_call	d_call	clone_size	cdr3_aa	cdr3_nt
TRBV6-5	TRBJ1-2	-	few	CASRSRGQGGYTF	TGTGCCAGCAGGTCCCGGGGGCAGGGTGGCTACACCTTC
TRBV7-9	TRBJ2-7	-	-	CASSQVGTYEQYF	TGCGCCAGCAGCCAAGTGGGGACCTACGAGCAGTACTTC
TRBV5-4	TRBJ1-1	-	-	CASSLGAEAFF	TGTGCCAGCAGCTTGGGAGCTGAAGCTTTCTTT
TRBV6-1	TRBJ1-5	TRBD1	-	CATNMDRLNQPQHF	TGTGCCACCAATATGGACAGGCTCAATCAGCCCCAGCATTTT
TRBV28	TRBJ2-3	TRBD2	-	CASRREGPSDTQYF	TGTGCCAGCAGGCGGGAGGGCCCGTCAGATACGCAGTATTTT
TRBV21-1	TRBJ1-5	-	-	CASSKAVRFESSNQPQHF	TGTGCCAGCAGCAAAGCGGTACGGTTTGAGTCGAGCAATCAGCCCCAGCATTTT
TRBV2	TRBJ2-7	TRBD1	-	CASRIQGSYEQYF	TGTGCCAGCAGGATACAGGGGTCCTACGAGCAGTACTTC
TRBV5-1	TRBJ2-7	TRBD2	-	CASSPRTSGSSWDEQYF	TGCGCCAGCAGCCCCAGGACTAGCGGGAGTTCTTGGGACGAGCAGTACTTC
TRBV2	TRBJ2-2	-	-	CASKGGTVNTGELFF	TGTGCCAGCAAGGGGGGGACAGTAAACACCGGGGAGCTGTTTTTT
TRBV4-2	TRBJ1-4	TRBD1	-	CASSQPRGLNEKLFF	TGTGCCAGCAGCCAACCCAGGGGGTTAAATGAAAAACTGTTTTTT
TRBV23-1	TRBJ1-5	TRBD1	few	CAKNLGQDSNQPQHF	TGCGCCAAAAATCTAGGACAGGATAGCAATCAGCCCCAGCATTTT
TRBV4-3	TRBJ2-3	-	-	CASSQSTDSSTDTQYF	TGCGCCAGCAGCCAATCGACAGATTCTAGCACAGATACGCAGTATTTT
TRBV6-1	TRBJ2-3	-	few	CASSETWGPDTQYF	TGTGCCAGCAGTGAAACGTGGGGACCTGATACGCAGTATTTT
TRBV30	TRBJ2-2	-	-	CAWSADSRVGELFF	TGTGCCTGGAGTGCGGACAGTAGGGTCGGGGAGCTGTTTTTT
TRBV6-1	TRBJ2-5	TRBD1	-	CASTADRGRVETQYF	TGTGCCAGCACCGCCGACAGGGGGCGAGTAGAGACCCAGTACTTC
TRBV29-1	TRBJ2-7	TRBD2	-	CSVEGTSGAYEQYF	TGCAGCGTTGAGGGGACTAGCGGAGCCTACGAGCAGTACTTC
TRBV4-1	TRBJ2-1	TRBD2	-	CASSQVRSGTQDEQFF	TGCGCCAGCAGCCAAGTTCGTAGCGGGACACAGGATGAGCAGTTCTTC
TRBV7-9	TRBJ2-1	-	-	CASSSRSGFSYNEQFF	TGTGCCAGCAGCTCTCGAAGCGGATTCTCCTACAATGAGCAGTTCTTC
TRBV6-1	TRBJ2-7	-	-	CASSEGYEQYF	TGTGCCAGCAGTGAAGGGTACGAGCAGTACTTC
TRBV18	TRBJ1-3	-	-	CASSPLGQGHSGNTIYF	TGTGCCAGCTCACCACTTGGGCAGGGGCACTCTGGAAACACCATATATTTT
TRBV27	TRBJ2-2	-	-	CASSPGGGGELFF	TGTGCCAGCAGCCCCGGAGGGGGCGGGGAGCTGTTTTTT
TRBV25-1	TRBJ2-3	-	once	CASSDPGRGNADTQYF	TGTGCCAGCAGTGATCCTGGCAGGGGTAATGCAGATACGCAGTATTTT
TRBV7-2	TRBJ2-1	TRBD2	-	CASSQGRLAGGIYNEQFF	TGTGCCAGCAGCCAAGGGCGCCTAGCGGGAGGGATATACAATGAGCAGTTCTTC
TRBV18	TRBJ2-7	TRBD1	-	CASSLRDSPSFSYEQYF	TGTGCCAGCTCACTACGGGACAGCCCCTCTTTCTCCTACGAGCAGTACTTC
TRBV25-1	TRBJ2-5	-	-	CASSHLGAQYQETQYF	TGTGCCAGCAGCCACCTAGGGGCGCAGTACCAAGAGACCCAGTACTTC
TRBV19	TRBJ2-5	-	-	CASSNTGPETQYF	TGTGCCAGTAGTAACACAGGGCCAGAGACCCAGTACTTC
TRBV5-1	TRBJ2-5	-	-	CASSPQGGETQYF	TGCGCCAGCAGCCCTCAGGGGGGAGAGACCCAGTACTTC
TRBV6-6	TRBJ1-2	-	few	CASMTEYGYTF	TGTGCCAGCATGACAGAGTATGGCTACACCTTC
TRBV5-1	TRBJ2-3	TRBD2	-	CASSLGLAGATDTQYF	TGCGCCAGCAGCTTGGGTCTAGCGGGAGCCACAGATACGCAGTATTTT
TRBV11-3	TRBJ2-2	-	-	CASADRNTGELFF	TGTGCCAGCGCGGACAGAAACACCGGGGAGCTGTTTTTT
TRBV18	TRBJ2-5	-	few	CASSPPGATSETQYF	TGTGCCAGCTCACCACCGGGGGCAACCTCCGAGACCCAGTACTTC
TRBV5-4	TRBJ2-7	TRBD2	-	CASSLAPGLAGVAYEQYF	TGTGCCAGCAGCTTGGCTCCGGGACTAGCGGGAGTTGCCTACGAGCAGTACTTC
TRBV14	TRBJ2-2	TRBD1	-	CASRGTGPTGELFF	TGTGCCAGCAGAGGGACAGGGCCCACCGGGGAGCTGTTTTTT
TRBV6-1	TRBJ2-7	TRBD2	-	CASSETWGGRASEQYF	TGTGCCAGCAGTGAAACCTGGGGCGGGAGGGCCTCCGAGCAGTACTTC
TRBV30	TRBJ2-6	-	few	CAWSVAGTGANVLTF	TGTGCCTGGAGTGTAGCTGGCACTGGGGCCAACGTCCTGACTTTC
TRBV19	TRBJ1-4	TRBD1	-	CASKNQARDSTGKLFF	TGTGCCAGTAAAAACCAAGCCCGGGACAGCACGGGAAAACTGTTTTTT
TRBV7-3	TRBJ2-2	TRBD2	-	CASSLKPSGLAENTGELFF	TGTGCCAGCAGCTTAAAGCCCTCGGGACTAGCGGAGAACACCGGGGAGCTGTTTTTT
TRBV5-1	TRBJ1-2	TRBD1	-	CASSLQGINYGYTF	TGCGCCAGCAGCTTACAGGGGATCAACTATGGCTACACCTTC
TRBV5-3	TRBJ1-1	-	-	CARSLEVHNTEAFF	TGTGCCAGAAGCTTGGAGGTCCACAACACTGAAGCTTTCTTT
TRBV9	TRBJ2-1	TRBD2	-	CASSPRGTSYNEQFF	TGTGCCAGCAGCCCCCGAGGGACTAGCTACAATGAGCAGTTCTTC